A single sample gave rise to the 21 T cell receptor beta chains below, sequenced in a study of T cell changes during pregnancy in multiple sclerosis. Clones were sequenced by immunoSEQ multiplex PCR, and TCRdb holds only the in-frame ones, with some missing. This table holds roughly 110,000 clones, 80% to 95% found once. The sample here was peripheral blood, taken after pregnancy. These receptor sequences come from a female donor with multiple sclerosis, enrolled in a pregnancy study.

The J gene is TRBJ2-3, the V gene TRBV9, with 7 bases that match TRBD1. Trimming at V came to 2 bases and at J to 0 bases, leaving 0 bases not matched to a gene. This CDR3 region has 14 residues. Germline CDR1 SGDLS, CDR2 YYNGEE. CDR3 region: CASSVDRSTDTQYF. The CDR3 DNA is TGTGCCAGCAGCGTGGACAGGAGCACAGATACGCAGTATTTT. Combining the CDR3 with reference TRBV9 and TRBJ2-3 gives the whole variable domain DSGVTQTPKHLITATGQRVTLRCSPRSGDLSVYWYQQSLDQGLQFLIQYYNGEERAKGNILERFSAQQFPDLHSELNLSSLELGDSALYFCASSVDRSTDTQYFGPGTRLTVL.

V is TRBV6-1 and J is TRBJ2-7, with TRBD2 matching over 11 bases. The V and J ends lost 7 bases and 5 bases, in that order; junction bases with no gene match: 4. The germline V gene has CDR1 MNHNS and CDR2 SASEGT. The CDR3 extends over 13 amino acids. In DNA form, the CDR3 reads TGTGCCAGCACGACTAGCGGGGTCCACGAGCAGTACTTC. Its translation is CASTTSGVHEQYF.

This chain connects TRBV6-6 to TRBJ2-3, with 9 bases that match TRBD2. CDR1 is MNHNY, CDR2 SVGAGI, per germline (reference sequence). The CDR3 extends over 15 amino acids. With 7 bases clipped from V and 2 bases from J, the junction kept 7 bases outside the gene matches. The CDR3: CASTPTSGLTDTQYF. The CDR3 DNA reads TGTGCCAGCACCCCGACTAGCGGCCTCACAGATACGCAGTATTTT.

V is TRBV18 and J is TRBJ2-7, with D tentatively TRBD2 (6 bases). The CDR3 sequence is 15 residues long. Per the germline V gene, CDR1 is KGHSH and CDR2 is LQKENI. V was trimmed by 4 bases and J by 7 bases, leaving 20 bases between them. CDR3 bases: TGTGCCAGCTCACGGTGGGAGGAGGGGCAGGCGGAGCAGTACTTC. Translation: CASSRWEEGQAEQYF. Combining the CDR3 with reference TRBV18 and TRBJ2-7 gives the whole variable domain NAGVMQNPRHLVRRRGQEARLRCSPMKGHSHVYWYRQLPEEGLKFMVYLQKENIIDESGMPKERFSAEFPKEGPSILRIQQVVRGDSAAYFCASSRWEEGQAEQYFGPGTRLTVT.

The rearrangement uses TRBV5-6 and TRBJ1-2; D not certain. The germline gives CDR1 SGHDT, CDR2 YYEEEE. Deletions cut 3 bases from V and 3 bases from J, with 9 bases between. This CDR3 region has 13 residues. CDR3 in DNA: TGTGCCAGCAGCTATCTTTCCGACTATGGCTACACCTTC. The encoded protein is CASSYLSDYGYTF.

This rearrangement joins TRBV9 to TRBJ2-7, with D possibly being TRBD1 (6 bases). The CDR3 runs to 16 residues. Trimming stripped 2 bases from V and 6 bases from J, with 21 bases between. Germline V lookup: CDR1 SGDLS, CDR2 YYNGEE. The CDR3 DNA is TGTGCCAGCAGCGTCTCAGGGGTTCCCAACTACGGCGAGCAGTACTTC. This sequence encodes CASSVSGVPNYGEQYF.

The chain joins TRBV6-1 to TRBJ1-2, with D uncertain. V was trimmed by 0 bases and J by 5 bases, leaving 10 bases between them. Germline V gene data show CDR1 as MNHNS and CDR2 as SASEGT. CDR3 length: 14 amino acids. The CDR3 protein is CASSEATRDYGYTF. In nucleotides, the CDR3 is TGTGCCAGCAGTGAAGCAACGAGGGATTATGGCTACACCTTC.

The chain couples TRBV5-1 to TRBJ2-7, with D perhaps matching TRBD1 (6 bases). The V gene's germline CDR1 is SGHRS and CDR2 YFSETQ. V shed 5 bases and J shed 2 bases, with 17 bases lying between them. The CDR3 contains 15 residues. CDR3 sequence reads: CASSPPPGTTYEQYF. The CDR3 DNA reads as TGCGCCAGCAGTCCCCCTCCCGGGACAACCTACGAGCAGTACTTC.

This chain joins TRBV30 and TRBJ1-2, with 9 bases identical to TRBD1. This CDR3 has 12 residues. CDR1 is GTSNPN and CDR2 is SVGIG in the germline V gene (reference sequence). The junction had 0 bases not matched to a gene; V was cut back by 5 bases and J by 2 bases. The CDR3 DNA reads as TGTGCCTGGGGGACAGGGAACTATGGCTACACCTTC. Residues: CAWGTGNYGYTF.

The chain combines TRBV5-1 with TRBJ1-5; TRBD1 might be the D (5 bases). Looked up from germline, CDR1 is SGHRS and CDR2 is YFSETQ. V lost 6 bases and J lost 0, with 19 bases in between. This CDR3 contains 17 residues. The CDR3 sequence: CASTLLQTDYSNQPQHF. The CDR3, as DNA: TGCGCCAGCACTCTACTTCAGACAGATTATAGCAATCAGCCCCAGCATTTT.

The chain couples TRBV6-5 to TRBJ2-1; no firm D call. Germline CDR1 and CDR2: MNHEY and SVGAGI. The CDR3 length is 13 residues. Trimming stripped 10 bases from V and 6 bases from J, with 16 bases between. CDR3: CATIRWSSNEQFF. Written as DNA, the CDR3 is TGTGCCACCATCCGGTGGAGTAGCAATGAGCAGTTCTTC.

The chain is built from TRBV6-6 and TRBJ1-1; the D is unclear. The CDR3 is 14 residues long. Germline assignment: CDR1 MNHNY and CDR2 SVGAGI (reference sequence). V lost 0 bases and J 5 bases, leaving 10 bases between the germline ends. CDR3 nucleotide sequence: TGTGCCAGCAGTTACTCTACTACGGGGACTGAAGCTTTCTTT. Its protein product is CASSYSTTGTEAFF.

V is TRBV7-9 and J is TRBJ1-4; possibly TRBD1 for D (5 bases). CDR1 SEHNR and CDR2 FQNEAQ come from the germline V gene (reference sequence). V was pared by 11 bases and J by 1 base, with 8 bases between. CDR3 length: 12 residues. The CDR3 sequence: CASGRTNEKLFF. Here the CDR3 DNA reads TGTGCCTCAGGGCGAACTAATGAAAAACTGTTTTTT.

The V and J genes are TRBV11-2 and TRBJ2-7; 8 bases fit TRBD1. With 1 base clipped from V and 12 bases from J, the junction kept 8 bases outside the gene matches. Germline V gene data show CDR1 as SGHAT and CDR2 as FQNNGV. The CDR3 loop spans 13 amino acids. The DNA for the CDR3 is TGTGCCAGCAGCTTAGGCGGTGGGGGACAGGCGTACTTC. Translation gives CASSLGGGGQAYF.

V is TRBV19 and J is TRBJ1-5, with 10 bases identical to TRBD1. V lost 5 bases and J lost 3; bases outside the gene matches: 4. The germline V gene encodes CDR1 LNHDA and CDR2 SQIVND (reference sequence). CDR3 size: 15 residues. The CDR3 loop is CASSLTGGFNQPQHF. The CDR3 region has the DNA TGTGCCAGTAGTTTGACAGGGGGCTTCAATCAGCCCCAGCATTTT.

V is TRBV19 and J is TRBJ2-7, with TRBD1 identical over 7 bases. Unmatched junction bases numbered 6, after V lost 7 bases and J lost 0 bases. In germline, CDR1 is LNHDA, CDR2 SQIVND (reference sequence). This CDR3 is 14 amino acids long. The CDR3 sequence is CASKKAGGSYEQYF. In DNA, the CDR3 is TGTGCCAGTAAAAAGGCAGGGGGCTCCTACGAGCAGTACTTC.

V gene TRBV5-4 combines with J gene TRBJ1-1, with TRBD1 as a possible D gene (5 bases). The CDR3 is 14 amino acids. Germline CDR1 is SGHNT and CDR2 is YYREEE (reference sequence). Deletions cut 0 bases from V and 6 bases from J, with 12 bases between. The chain's CDR3 is CASSLDQGAAEAFF. The DNA for the CDR3 is TGTGCCAGCAGCTTGGACCAGGGCGCGGCTGAAGCTTTCTTT. The full variable domain, with the rest looked up from reference TRBV5-4 and TRBJ1-1, is ETGVTQSPTHLIKTRGQQVTLRCSSQSGHNTVSWYQQALGQGPQFIFQYYREEENGRGNFPPRFSGLQFPNYSSELNVNALELDDSALYLCASSLDQGAAEAFFGQGTRLTVV.

V gene TRBV9 combines with J gene TRBJ2-7; TRBD2 matches at 7 bases. The CDR3 is 14 residues long. After removal of 4 bases from V and 0 bases from J, the junction contained 4 bases not matched to a gene. Germline lookup yields CDR1 SGDLS and CDR2 YYNGEE. DNA for the CDR3: TGTGCCAGCAGCCCTACTAGCGTCTCCTACGAGCAGTACTTC. This encodes CASSPTSVSYEQYF.

V and J are TRBV10-3 and TRBJ2-7, with 8 bases that match TRBD1. With 7 bases clipped from V and 6 bases from J, the junction kept 8 bases outside the gene matches. CDR3 length equals 13 residues. Looked up from germline, CDR1 is ENHRY and CDR2 is SYGVKD. The CDR3 loop reads CAITSGQGAEQYF. The CDR3 DNA reads as TGTGCCATCACGTCCGGGCAGGGGGCCGAGCAGTACTTC.

The genes are TRBV12-2 and TRBJ1-1; the table assigns TRBD1, which was not confirmed against the DNA. TRBV12-2 is reported as a pseudogene. The CDR3 covers 17 residues. The CDR3 protein is CASRLSLGRDRGPEAFF. The CDR3 DNA reads TGTGCAAGTCGCCTCAGCTTAGGCCGGGACAGGGGCCCTGAAGCTTTCTTT.

The V call is TRBV5-1, the J call TRBJ2-6; TRBD1 might be the D (6 bases). Between the trimmed V and J ends, which lost 4 bases and 1 base, there was a span of 9 bases. The CDR3 spans 15 residues. CDR1 and CDR2 from the germline V gene are SGHRS and YFSETQ. CDR3: CASSDTGSGANVLTF. The CDR3, as DNA: TGCGCCAGCAGCGATACAGGGTCTGGGGCCAACGTCCTGACTTTC. The entire variable domain, with the rest obtained from reference TRBV5-1 and TRBJ2-6, is as follows: KAGVTQTPRYLIKTRGQQVTLSCSPISGHRSVSWYQQTPGQGLQFLFEYFSETQRNKGNFPGRFSGRQFSNSRSEMNVSTLELGDSALYLCASSDTGSGANVLTFGAGSRLTVL.